The 31 T cell receptor beta chains given below trace back to one sample, sequenced in a study of regulatory T cells in long-lasting Graves disease. Sequencing libraries for TCR beta were prepared with iRepertoire HTBI primers and Arm-PCR of CDR3 regions. A single record per CDR3 protein comes from TCRdb applying MiXCR to the multiplex PCR reads. The sample lists about 560,000 distinct CDR3 sequences; approximately 16% were seen once. Time point of the sample: newly diagnosed GD, antithyroid drugs for less than 3 months. Researchers made the TCR library from RNA that was extracted from PBMCs. The same sample was also used in a study of T cells in Graves' hyperthyroidism and ophthalmopathy.

This sample comprised peripheral blood mononuclear cells (PBMCs), obtained at new diagnosis, from a patient treated with antithyroid drugs. These receptor sequences come from a young man with Graves disease.

Note on this clonotype: With a much larger clone just one base away, this may be a read error. This rearrangement joins TRBV2 to TRBJ1-1; possibly TRBD1 for D (6 bases). CDR1 SNHLY and CDR2 FYNNEI come from the germline V gene. V lost 8 bases, J lost 5 bases, and 18 bases lay in between. CDR3 length: 14 amino acids. CDR3 DNA sequence: TGTGCCAGCGCCGAACAAGCTACAGGGACTGAAGCTTTCTTT. Translating gives CASAEQATGTEAFF.

This clonotype was counted at least ten times. The genes are TRBV12-3 or TRBV12-4 and TRBJ2-1, with D unclear. This CDR3 is 11 amino acids long. V lost 7 bases and J lost 6, with 7 bases in between. CDR3 region: CASTALNEQFF. The CDR3 DNA is TGTGCCAGCACAGCGCTCAATGAGCAGTTCTTC.

This clonotype has just a few counts. Just one base apart from a much larger clone, this may be a read error. The final CDR3 position lacks the conserved phenylalanine or tryptophan, pointing to a likely read error. The genes are TRBV2 and TRBJ1-2; 8 bases are shared with TRBD1. The CDR3 runs 15 residues. The V segment lost 7 bases and the J segment 3 bases; nucleotides outside the gene matches: 10. The germline V gene encodes CDR1 SNHLY and CDR2 FYNNEI. DNA of the CDR3: TGTGCCAGCAAGTTTGAAAGACAGGGGTACTATGGCTACACCCTC. It yields the protein CASKFERQGYYGYTL.

This clonotype was seen ten or more times. The rearrangement joins TRBV10-3 to TRBJ2-5; perhaps TRBD2 as D (6 bases). V lost 8 bases to trimming and J lost 2 bases, with 18 bases between them. The CDR3 has 15 amino acids. Germline-derived CDR1 and CDR2 are ENHRY and SYGVKD. Here the CDR3 DNA reads TGTGCCATCGGACCGGCCGGCAGCGGGCAAGAGACCCAGTACTTC. This sequence encodes CAIGPAGSGQETQYF.

This clonotype was detected many times. The V gene is TRBV27, the J gene TRBJ1-2; tentatively, D is TRBD1 (5 bases). This CDR3 has 16 residues. In germline, CDR1 is MNHEY, CDR2 SMNVEV (reference sequence). V lost 3 bases and J lost 7, with 21 bases in between. The CDR3 DNA reads as TGTGCCAGCAGTTTCGACGGCCTTAAGGGGACTATTGGCTACACCTTC. Translation gives CASSFDGLKGTIGYTF.

The rearrangement links TRBV11-2 to TRBJ2-1; 10 nucleotides align to TRBD2. Germline loops: CDR1 SGHAT, CDR2 FQNNGV. CDR3 size: 20 residues. The ends lost 2 bases at V and 7 bases at J; junction bases unmatched: 20. The CDR3 bases are TGTGCCAGCAGCTTAACTGGGACTAGCGAGAAGGGTGGTAAAAGAAATGAGCAGTTCTTC. It codes for CASSLTGTSEKGGKRNEQFF.

This clonotype was observed a handful of times. The rearrangement joins TRBV30 to TRBJ1-5; 7 nucleotides match TRBD1. Trimming cost V 7 bases and J 2 bases; bases outside gene matches: 5. The CDR3 consists of 13 residues. The germline V gene has CDR1 GTSNPN and CDR2 SVGIG (reference sequence). Here the CDR3 DNA reads TGTGCCTACCACACAGGGGGCAATCAGCCCCAGCATTTT. The encoded protein is CAYHTGGNQPQHF.

This clonotype was counted ten times or more. This chain uses TRBV7-2 with TRBJ2-2, with unresolved D. From germline, CDR1 is SGHTA and CDR2 FQGNSA. The CDR3 extends over 14 amino acids. The V and J ends lost 2 bases and 0 bases respectively, with 4 bases between them. CDR3 DNA sequence: TGTGCCAGCAGCTTAATCCCGAACACCGGGGAGCTGTTTTTT. Translating it yields CASSLIPNTGELFF.

This clonotype was seen more than once but under ten times. One base away lies a much larger clone, so this may be a sequencing read error. V is TRBV20-1 and J is TRBJ1-1, with 10 nucleotides matching TRBD1. The CDR3 is 15 amino acids. Germline CDR1 is DFQATT and CDR2 is SNEGSKA (reference sequence). CDR3 DNA sequence: TGCAGTGCTGCCGGGACAGGGGAAGTGAACACTGAAACTTTCTTT. Encoded protein: CSAAGTGEVNTETFF.

This clonotype was observed at least ten times. Germline and junction disagree at one end, which may indicate a read error. This chain joins TRBV5-1 and TRBJ2-1; 7 positions match TRBD1. CDR3 size: 14 residues. Per the germline V gene, CDR1 is SGHRS and CDR2 is YFSETQ. The CDR3 loop is CASSLGTAYNEQFF. CDR3 coding DNA: TGTGCTAGCAGCTTGGGGACAGCCTACAATGAGCAGTTCTTC. Variable domain in full (rest from reference TRBV5-1 and TRBJ2-1): KAGVTQTPRYLIKTRGQQVTLSCSPISGHRSVSWYQQTPGQGLQFLFEYFSETQRNKGNFPGRFSGRQFSNSRSEMNVSTLELGDSALYLCASSLGTAYNEQFFGPGTRLTVL.

This clonotype appeared a few times. The V call is TRBV15, the J call TRBJ1-3; D gene uncertain. The CDR3 consists of 14 residues. Germline V gives CDR1 LNHNV, CDR2 YYDKDF (reference sequence). V was cut by 5 bases and J by 1 base, with 9 bases left in between. The CDR3 region is CATSPKRSGNTIYF. CDR3 nucleotide sequence: TGTGCCACCAGCCCGAAGAGGTCTGGAAACACCATATATTTT.

The chain has TRBV5-6 and TRBJ2-7; a possible D gene is TRBD1 (7 bases). V dropped 4 bases and J dropped 4 bases, with 15 bases sitting between them. The CDR3 contains 14 residues. Germline CDR1 is SGHDT and CDR2 is YYEEEE. The CDR3 DNA follows: TGTGCCAGCAGCCCGCAGGGGGGCTGGTACGAGCAGTACTTC. Translated: CASSPQGGWYEQYF.

The sample holds many counts of this clonotype. This rearrangement joins TRBV11-2 to TRBJ2-3; 9 nucleotides align to TRBD2. The CDR3 runs to 15 residues. Trimming removed 3 bases from V and 4 bases from J; junction bases left unmatched: 5. From germline, CDR1 is SGHAT and CDR2 FQNNGV. CDR3 sequence: CASSFRGRAPDTQYF. The CDR3 DNA sequence: TGTGCCAGCAGCTTTCGCGGGAGGGCGCCAGATACGCAGTATTTT.

This clonotype was observed a few times. The rearrangement links TRBV20-1 to TRBJ2-3, with 9 nucleotides matching TRBD2. The CDR3 sequence is 14 residues long. Germline V gene data show CDR1 as DFQATT and CDR2 as SNEGSKA (reference sequence). The V and J ends lost 6 bases and 0 bases, in that order; junction bases with no gene match: 4. The CDR3 loop reads CSAAGGSSTDTQYF. Written as DNA, the CDR3 is TGCAGTGCAGCGGGAGGTTCCAGCACAGATACGCAGTATTTT.

At least ten counts were recorded for this clonotype. The V call is TRBV29-1, the J call TRBJ2-7, with D possibly being TRBD1 (6 bases). The germline CDR1 and CDR2 sequences are SQVTM and ANQGSEA. Trimming left V 0 bases short and J 2 bases short, with 8 bases between. CDR3 length: 13 amino acids. CDR3 region: CSVEDQGTYEQYF. The CDR3 DNA reads as TGCAGCGTTGAAGATCAGGGGACCTACGAGCAGTACTTC.

The J gene is TRBJ1-1, the V gene TRBV4-1; possibly TRBD1 for D (5 bases). Trimming removed 0 bases at V and 2 bases at J, with 16 bases between. The CDR3 runs 17 residues. From germline, CDR1 is MGHRA and CDR2 YSYEKL. Written as DNA, the CDR3 is TGCGCCAGCAGCCAAGAAAAGACAGTTACCTTAAACACTGAAGCTTTCTTT. Its translation: CASSQEKTVTLNTEAFF.

This chain connects TRBV19 to TRBJ1-2; 8 bases align to TRBD1. This CDR3 has 15 amino acids. Germline-derived CDR1 and CDR2 are LNHDA and SQIVND (reference sequence). V was pared by 4 bases and J by 7 bases, with 11 bases of the junction left unmatched. The CDR3 region is CASSTRTGYSGGYTF. CDR3 coding DNA: TGTGCCAGTAGTACACGGACAGGGTACAGCGGTGGCTACACCTTC.

V gene TRBV19 combines with J gene TRBJ2-1; D possibly corresponds to TRBD1 (5 bases). This CDR3 is 13 amino acids long. Between the trimmed V and J ends, which lost 7 bases and 0 bases, there was a span of 7 bases. Per germline, CDR1 LNHDA and CDR2 SQIVND (reference sequence). In nucleotides, the CDR3 is TGTGCCAGTATGGGGCCCTCCTACAATGAGCAGTTCTTC. It translates to CASMGPSYNEQFF.

Turning to this clonotype: A read error is likely here: a far larger clone is one base away. The chain recombines TRBV7-9 with TRBJ2-5, with TRBD2 matching over 10 bases. This CDR3 region has 16 residues. Germline V gives CDR1 SEHNR, CDR2 FQNEAQ (reference sequence). The CDR3: CASSRGGLAVQETRYF. The CDR3 DNA sequence: TGTGCCAGCAGCCGAGGTGGACTAGCGGTACAAGAGACCCGGTACTTC.

Ten or more counts support this clonotype. The chain carries TRBV20-1 and TRBJ2-7, with D unclear. This CDR3 spans 14 amino acids. Looked up from germline, CDR1 is DFQATT and CDR2 is SNEGSKA (reference sequence). Trimming cost V 3 bases and J 2 bases, with 14 bases left between them. CDR3 coding DNA: TGCAGTGCTAGGGTTCCGGACCCGACCTACGAGCAGTACTTC. This translates into CSARVPDPTYEQYF.

This clonotype was observed at least ten times. This chain uses TRBV27 with TRBJ2-7; D is uncertain. CDR1 is MNHEY and CDR2 is SMNVEV in the germline V gene (reference sequence). The CDR3 contains 15 residues. V was cut by 2 bases and J by 0 bases, with 11 bases left in between. The CDR3 reads CASSLIPGSSYEQYF. As DNA, the CDR3 is TGTGCCAGCAGTTTAATTCCAGGAAGCTCCTACGAGCAGTACTTC.

This clonotype has a count of ten or more. The rearrangement uses TRBV20-1 and TRBJ2-7; 10 bases line up with TRBD2. V lost 1 base and J lost 1; bases outside the gene matches: 1. The CDR3 spans 14 residues. Germline V lookup: CDR1 DFQATT, CDR2 SNEGSKA (reference sequence). CDR3 coding DNA: TGCAGTGCTAGAGGGACTAGCGGATCCTACGAGCAGTACTTC. Protein product: CSARGTSGSYEQYF.

In this sample, this clonotype turned up a few times. The chain employs TRBV6-2 or TRBV6-3 and TRBJ1-2; possible D gene TRBD1, 6 bases. Germline CDR1 reads MNHEY; CDR2 reads SVGEGT. The CDR3 totals 14 residues. V lost 9 bases to trimming and J lost 2 bases, with 16 bases between them. The CDR3 spells CASGGPGANYGYTF. CDR3 coding DNA: TGTGCCAGTGGGGGCCCAGGGGCGAACTATGGCTACACCTTC.

This clonotype was seen repeatedly, ten times or more. In DNA, the CDR3 is TGCGCCAGCAGCTTGGGGACAGGGGAAGGCGGCACTGAAGCTTTCTTT. The encoded protein is CASSLGTGEGGTEAFF. V usage is TRBV5-1 and J usage is TRBJ1-1; 9 bases are a match to TRBD1. The germline gives CDR1 SGHRS, CDR2 YFSETQ. The CDR3 is 16 amino acids. V was clipped by 0 bases and J by 4 bases; unmatched bases: 7.

Of note for this clonotype: The conserved closing phenylalanine or tryptophan is absent in this CDR3, likely reflecting a read error. The J gene is TRBJ2-5, the V gene TRBV6-2 or TRBV6-3; D is perhaps TRBD2 (5 bases). The CDR3 consists of 13 residues. Per the germline V gene, CDR1 is MNHEY and CDR2 is SVGEGT. Trimming pared 2 bases from V and 7 bases from J, leaving 11 bases between. CDR3: CASSYQDAGTQYL. The CDR3 nucleotides read TGTGCCAGCAGTTACCAGGACGCGGGGACCCAGTACCTC.

Concerning this clonotype: An end of the junction does not agree with germline; a read error may underlie this. The rearrangement uses TRBV6-1 and TRBJ2-1; possible D gene TRBD1, 5 bases. In germline, CDR1 is MNHNS, CDR2 SASEGT. The CDR3 sequence is 13 residues long. DNA for the CDR3: TGTGCCAGCAGTCCCGACAGTAACAATAAGCAGTTCTTC. It translates to CASSPDSNNKQFF.

Comments on this clonotype: Compared with germline, one end of the junction differs, possibly owing to a read error. The rearrangement uses TRBV5-1 and TRBJ1-1; possibly TRBD1 for D (5 bases). Germline V gives CDR1 SGHRS, CDR2 YFSETQ. The CDR3 is 15 residues long. Here the CDR3 reads CASGLGGRGNTEAFF. The DNA of the CDR3 is TGCGCCAGCGGCTTGGGGGGACGGGGGAACACTGAAGCTTTCTTT.

This clonotype was seen many times. The chain uses TRBV20-1 and TRBJ2-3; the D gene is possibly TRBD1 (6 bases). V was shortened by 6 bases and J by 0 bases, with 13 bases between the two germline ends. Per germline, CDR1 DFQATT and CDR2 SNEGSKA (reference sequence). This CDR3 is 14 amino acids long. The CDR3 spells CSAMGAASTDTQYF. The CDR3 bases are TGCAGTGCGATGGGGGCGGCTAGCACAGATACGCAGTATTTT.

V gene TRBV9 combines with J gene TRBJ2-3; 10 nucleotides line up with TRBD2. This CDR3 has 18 amino acids. Germline loops: CDR1 SGDLS, CDR2 YYNGEE. The ends lost 3 bases at V and 0 bases at J; junction bases unmatched: 10. In nucleotides, the CDR3 is TGTGCCAGCAGCGAGGGATTTGGACTAGCGGACAGCACAGATACGCAGTATTTT. It yields the protein CASSEGFGLADSTDTQYF.

This clonotype came up many times. CDR3 DNA: TGTGCCAGCTCACCACCGGACAGGGCTACTCAAGAGACCCAGTACTTC. Translated: CASSPPDRATQETQYF. V gene TRBV18 combines with J gene TRBJ2-5; 8 bases are a match to TRBD1. Germline CDR1 reads KGHSH; CDR2 reads LQKENI. V was pared by 0 bases and J by 2 bases, with 5 bases of the junction left unmatched. This CDR3 is 16 amino acids long.

Of note for this clonotype: One end of the junction is discordant with germline, which a read error may explain. The rearrangement uses TRBV14 and TRBJ2-1; tentative D call: TRBD1 (6 bases). The CDR3 loop spans 12 amino acids. CDR1 is SGHDN, CDR2 FVKESK, per germline. The CDR3 region is CASSLLTGPTTF. For the CDR3, the DNA is TGTGCCAGCAGCCTTTTGACAGGTCCCACTACCTTC.